The text below deals with one T cell receptor (beta chain). The antigen is unknown. Clones were sequenced by immunoSEQ multiplex PCR, and TCRdb holds only the in-frame ones, with some missing. The table has over 60,000 clones, around 87% seen once; the top ten hold more than 20%. The data stem from a study of T cell responses to AZD1222 COVID-19 vaccine. Overall study context: Combined were second doses at about 4 or about 12 weeks.

The CDR3 is made up of 15 amino acids. The germline gives CDR1 MGHDK, CDR2 SYGVNS. Trimming at V came to 5 bases and at J to 5 bases, leaving 5 bases not matched to a gene. Study-wide results and caveats: Spike-specific TCRs gained breadth and depth after people received two AZD1222 doses. Just a handful of people given AZD1222 tested seropositive at baseline. Nearly half of the spike-specific TCRs reportedly recognize variant regions that carry no mutations.

The receptor was isolated from an adult in good health. This material consisted of peripheral blood, taken on day 0 of AZD1222 vaccination. This chain links TRBV25-1 with TRBJ2-1, with 11 bases aligning to TRBD2. The CDR3 DNA sequence: TGTGCCAGCAGTCCAACTAGCGGGGGCCACAATGAGCAGTTCTTC. Translated, it gives CASSPTSGGHNEQFF.